The present TCR beta chain was sequenced within a study of T cells in Graves' hyperthyroidism and ophthalmopathy. Study-level information: Sampling of peripheral blood happened at initial diagnosis, prior to any treatment. Study-level results: Median prediction lead before ophthalmopathy onset was 6.5 months with the model.

With regard to this clonotype: The antigen is undetermined.

On the basis of clinical symptoms, serum thyroxine and TRAb, thyroid ultrasound and orbital computed tomography, diagnoses were made. The PBMCs were sourced from fresh peripheral blood (around 9.3 ml). RNA transcripts gave rise to amplified TCR beta CDR3 regions. TCR CDR3 regions were first amplified by RT-PCR with HTBI primers. One entry per CDR3 protein, called by TCRdb with MiXCR from the multiplex PCR reads. Found here are about 400,000 distinct CDR3 sequences, around 15% of them singletons; the top ten hold 15% to 20%. The sequence was obtained from a woman aged 55-75 years with Graves' ophthalmopathy. Material for sequencing was blood.

Here the CDR3 DNA reads TGTGCCAGTAGTATAGAGGGACGTCGGAACACTGAAGCTTTCTTT. As protein: CASSIEGRRNTEAFF. The chain employs TRBV19 and TRBJ1-1; weak D call: TRBD1 (5 bases). Deletions cut 0 bases from V and 1 base from J, with 9 bases between. The germline V gene encodes CDR1 LNHDA and CDR2 SQIVND (reference sequence). CDR3 length equals 15 residues.